These 18 T cell receptor beta chains originate from one sample sequenced in a study of T-cell memory formation after mild COVID-19 (dated by TCRdb to about 2021). Library generation was performed with 5' RACE. The instrument given in TCRdb is Illumina NovaSeq 6000. The public reads were run again by TCRdb, first through fastp at Q25 and then through MiXCR, and only productive beta chains were kept. Records with the same CDR3 protein are collapsed into one entry carrying the most frequent genes and DNA. Present in this sample are about 470,000 distinct CDR3 sequences, around a quarter of which were seen just once. 9.5% to 15% of the sample goes to the ten largest clones. Material for sequencing was PBMCs or a T cell subset sorted from them (not recorded which). These receptors were taken from an adult woman who had mild COVID-19 (a few samples of this study predate the infection). The sample titles of this study are shuffled in the database, so cell type and time point are left out; the donor was told from shared clones.

V and J are TRBV10-3 and TRBJ1-1, with a possible D match to TRBD1 (6 bases). CDR1 and CDR2 (germline): ENHRY, SYGVKD. V was clipped by 8 bases and J by 1 base, with 14 bases between them. CDR3 length: 14 residues. The CDR3 protein is CAIRAGHSNTEAFF. The CDR3 region has the DNA TGTGCCATCCGGGCGGGACACTCGAACACTGAAGCTTTCTTT.

This clonotype showed up many times. The chain is built from TRBV29-1 and TRBJ2-7; D could derive from TRBD1 or TRBD2 (6 bases each). CDR1 is SQVTM and CDR2 is ANQGSEA in the germline V gene. This CDR3 contains 14 residues. V lost 5 bases and J lost 0, with 14 bases in between. Here the CDR3 reads CSVSGGGSSYEQYF. In DNA form, the CDR3 reads TGCAGCGTTTCCGGGGGCGGAAGCTCCTACGAGCAGTACTTC.

This clonotype was detected only once. The chain couples TRBV7-3 to TRBJ2-3; 7 bases map to TRBD1. This CDR3 spans 13 amino acids. Germline assignment: CDR1 SGHTA and CDR2 FQGTGA. V lost 2 bases and J lost 6; bases outside the gene matches: 2. This CDR3 is CASSLQDRDTQYF. For the CDR3, the DNA is TGTGCCAGCAGCTTACAGGACAGGGATACGCAGTATTTT.

Only a few counts were recorded for this clonotype. V and J are TRBV18 and TRBJ2-1; TRBD2 matches 7 bases. Germline CDR1 is KGHSH and CDR2 is LQKENI. The CDR3 runs to 14 residues. The junction had 2 bases not matched to a gene; V was cut back by 6 bases and J by 0 bases. The CDR3 reads CASSGGASYNEQFF. In nucleotides, the CDR3 is TGTGCCAGCTCGGGAGGGGCCTCCTACAATGAGCAGTTCTTC.

The chain combines TRBV4-2 with TRBJ2-3; a weak D match, TRBD1 (6 bases). CDR1 and CDR2 (germline): LGHNA, YNFKEQ. Trimming cost V 1 base and J 2 bases, with 13 bases left between them. There are 16 residues in the CDR3. CDR3: CASSQVMWDNTDTQYF. As DNA, the CDR3 is TGTGCCAGCAGCCAAGTTATGTGGGACAACACAGATACGCAGTATTTT.

For the CDR3, the DNA is TGTGCCACCAGTGATCCTATTCATAGCGGGGGGGCCGATAGCTACAATGAGCAGTTCTTC. Translation: CATSDPIHSGGADSYNEQFF. This chain connects TRBV24-1 to TRBJ2-1, with 11 bases fitting TRBD2. The CDR3 sequence is 20 residues long. Trimming removed 3 bases from V and 3 bases from J; junction bases left unmatched: 15. Germline CDR1 KGHDR, CDR2 SFDVKD.

This clonotype was recorded a few times. This rearrangement joins TRBV4-2 to TRBJ2-3, with 10 bases fitting TRBD2. With V trimmed by 4 bases and J by 4 bases, 5 bases remained unmatched. Germline values: CDR1 LGHNA, CDR2 YNFKEQ. The CDR3 runs to 15 residues. The CDR3 DNA follows: TGTGCCAGCAGCCCCAGCGGGGGGGCCCCAGATACGCAGTATTTT. Protein product: CASSPSGGAPDTQYF.

V is TRBV29-1 and J is TRBJ2-4, with D possibly called TRBD1 or TRBD2 (6 bases each). V was shortened by 7 bases and J by 5 bases, with 18 bases between the two germline ends. The CDR3 contains 14 residues. From germline, CDR1 is SQVTM and CDR2 ANQGSEA. The CDR3 coding sequence is TGCAGCGGTACGAGGGGGACGGGGGAAAACATTCAGTACTTC. Translation: CSGTRGTGENIQYF.

This clonotype was observed a handful of times. This rearrangement joins TRBV24-1 to TRBJ2-5; weak D call: TRBD1 (5 bases). The germline V and J ends were trimmed by 4 bases and 5 bases, with 10 bases remaining between them. Germline CDR1 KGHDR, CDR2 SFDVKD. The CDR3 sequence is 13 residues long. The DNA for the CDR3 is TGTGCCACCAGTGACTCAGGGTTGGAGACCCAGTACTTC. It translates to CATSDSGLETQYF.

V and J are TRBV4-3 and TRBJ2-6; D is undetermined. Trimming left V 0 bases short and J 4 bases short, with 16 bases between. Germline CDR1 is LGHNA and CDR2 is YSLEER. The CDR3 has 18 residues. The CDR3 is CASSQDHSASAGANVLTF. CDR3 coding DNA: TGCGCCAGCAGCCAAGATCATTCCGCCTCGGCCGGGGCCAACGTCCTGACTTTC.

This clonotype has a handful of counts. The chain combines TRBV5-1 with TRBJ1-2, with TRBD1 identical over 9 bases. Germline trimming cut 3 bases from V and 6 bases from J; bases unmatched to any gene: 3. The germline V gene has CDR1 SGHRS and CDR2 YFSETQ. The CDR3 spans 13 residues. The DNA of the CDR3 is TGCGCCAGCAGCTCGGGACAGGGTCATGGCTACACCTTC. Translation: CASSSGQGHGYTF.

The chain links TRBV7-8 to TRBJ2-7; D is ambiguous. Trimming pared 1 base from V and 1 base from J, leaving 8 bases between. The CDR3 spans 14 residues. CDR1 and CDR2 (germline): SGHVS, FQNEAQ. CDR3 sequence reads: CASSLGSASYEQYF. The CDR3 DNA reads TGTGCCAGCAGCTTAGGATCGGCGTCCTACGAGCAGTACTTC. Using reference TRBV7-8 and TRBJ2-7 for the parts outside the CDR3, the full variable domain is GAGVSQSPRYKVAKRGQDVALRCDPISGHVSLFWYQQALGQGPEFLTYFQNEAQLDKSGLPSDRFFAERPEGSVSTLKIQRTQQEDSAVYLCASSLGSASYEQYFGPGTRLTVT.

This clonotype has more than one count but fewer than ten. This chain joins TRBV29-1 and TRBJ2-7; 16 bases are a match to TRBD2. CDR3 size: 16 residues. Per the germline V gene, CDR1 is SQVTM and CDR2 is ANQGSEA. V was clipped by 3 bases and J by 1 base; unmatched bases: 3. CDR3 DNA: TGCAGCGTTGAGGGACTAGCGGGGGGGCGATCCTACGAGCAGTACTTC. Translating gives CSVEGLAGGRSYEQYF.

This clonotype was counted a few times. This chain links TRBV5-1 with TRBJ2-7; D remains unclear. In germline, CDR1 is SGHRS, CDR2 YFSETQ. The CDR3 is 13 amino acids. The V end lost 3 bases, the J end lost 3 bases, and 10 bases lay between the germline ends. The DNA of the CDR3 is TGCGCCAGCAGCTCCTCAGAGGACTACGAGCAGTACTTC. Translated, it gives CASSSSEDYEQYF.

The gene calls are TRBV5-1 and TRBJ2-6, with D unresolved. Per germline, CDR1 SGHRS and CDR2 YFSETQ. The CDR3 runs to 14 residues. Trimming left V 6 bases short and J 0 bases short, with 7 bases between. Here the CDR3 DNA reads TGCGCCAGCACAGAGAGCTCTGGGGCCAACGTCCTGACTTTC. Amino acids: CASTESSGANVLTF.

The chain carries TRBV12-3 or TRBV12-4 and TRBJ1-3; 9 bases map to TRBD1. V shed 6 bases, J shed 1 base, and the junction held 4 bases outside the gene matches. CDR3 size: 15 residues. The CDR3 reads CASSKTGGSGNTIYF. CDR3 bases: TGTGCCAGCAGCAAGACAGGGGGATCTGGAAACACCATATATTTT.

V gene TRBV5-1 combines with J gene TRBJ2-1, with D possibly matching TRBD1 (6 bases). Germline V lookup: CDR1 SGHRS, CDR2 YFSETQ. The CDR3 covers 15 residues. The germline V and J ends were trimmed by 6 bases and 3 bases, with 16 bases remaining between them. CDR3 coding DNA: TGCGCCAGCACGAGAACAGGGACCGACTACAATGAGCAGTTCTTC. Its translation: CASTRTGTDYNEQFF.

This rearrangement joins TRBV20-1 to TRBJ2-7; no firm D call. V shed 3 bases and J shed 5 bases, with 14 bases lying between them. Germline CDR1 is DFQATT and CDR2 is SNEGSKA (reference sequence). This CDR3 is built from 13 residues. CDR3 residues: CSASPFPTHEQYF. The CDR3 DNA is TGCAGTGCTAGCCCCTTTCCCACCCACGAGCAGTACTTC.